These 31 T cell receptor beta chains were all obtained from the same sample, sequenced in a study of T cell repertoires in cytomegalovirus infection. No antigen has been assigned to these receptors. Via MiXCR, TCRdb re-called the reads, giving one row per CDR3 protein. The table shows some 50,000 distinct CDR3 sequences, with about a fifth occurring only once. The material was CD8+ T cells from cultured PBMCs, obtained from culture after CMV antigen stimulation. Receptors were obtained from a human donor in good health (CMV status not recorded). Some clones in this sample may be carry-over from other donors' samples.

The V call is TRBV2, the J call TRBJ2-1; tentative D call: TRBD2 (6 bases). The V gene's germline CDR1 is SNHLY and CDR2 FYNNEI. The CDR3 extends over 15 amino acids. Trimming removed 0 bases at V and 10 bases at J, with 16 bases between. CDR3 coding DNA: TGTGCCAGCAGTGAAGCGAGCGGCCCGCGGGACGAGCAGTTCTTC. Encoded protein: CASSEASGPRDEQFF.

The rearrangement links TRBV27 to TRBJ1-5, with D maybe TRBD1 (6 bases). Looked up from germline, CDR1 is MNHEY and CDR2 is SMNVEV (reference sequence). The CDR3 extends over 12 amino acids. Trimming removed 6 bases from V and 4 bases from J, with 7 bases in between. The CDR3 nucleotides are TGTGCCAGCAGGGACAGAAATCAGCCCCAGCATTTT. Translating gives CASRDRNQPQHF.

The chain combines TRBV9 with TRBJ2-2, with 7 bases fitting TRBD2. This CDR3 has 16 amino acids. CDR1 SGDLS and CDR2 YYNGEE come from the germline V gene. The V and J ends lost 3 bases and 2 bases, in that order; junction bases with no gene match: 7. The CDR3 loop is CASSARLADNTGELFF. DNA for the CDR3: TGTGCCAGCAGCGCCAGACTAGCAGACAACACCGGGGAGCTGTTTTTT. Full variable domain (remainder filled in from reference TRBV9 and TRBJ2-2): DSGVTQTPKHLITATGQRVTLRCSPRSGDLSVYWYQQSLDQGLQFLIQYYNGEERAKGNILERFSAQQFPDLHSELNLSSLELGDSALYFCASSARLADNTGELFFGEGSRLTVL.

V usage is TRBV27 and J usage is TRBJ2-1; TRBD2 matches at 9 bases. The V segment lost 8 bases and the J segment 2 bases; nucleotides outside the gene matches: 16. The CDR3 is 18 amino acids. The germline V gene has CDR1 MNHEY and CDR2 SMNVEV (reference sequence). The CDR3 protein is CASRRWSGRTLAYNEQFF. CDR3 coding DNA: TGTGCCAGCCGCAGGTGGAGCGGGAGGACCCTGGCCTACAATGAGCAGTTCTTC.

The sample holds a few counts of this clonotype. Here the CDR3 DNA reads TGCGCCAGCAGCTCTAACAGCCTCGGCGAGCAGTACTTC. Its translation is CASSSNSLGEQYF. The chain links TRBV5-1 to TRBJ2-7; the D is unclear. The CDR3 extends over 13 amino acids. CDR1 is SGHRS, CDR2 YFSETQ, per germline. With 3 bases removed from V and 6 bases from J, the gap between germline ends came to 13 bases. The full variable domain, in which reference TRBV5-1 and TRBJ2-7 provide the parts outside the CDR3, is KAGVTQTPRYLIKTRGQQVTLSCSPISGHRSVSWYQQTPGQGLQFLFEYFSETQRNKGNFPGRFSGRQFSNSRSEMNVSTLELGDSALYLCASSSNSLGEQYFGPGTRLTVT.

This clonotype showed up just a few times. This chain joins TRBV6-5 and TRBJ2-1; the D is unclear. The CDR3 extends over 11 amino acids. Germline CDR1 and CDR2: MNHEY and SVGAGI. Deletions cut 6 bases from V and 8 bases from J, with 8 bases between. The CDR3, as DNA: TGTGCCAGCAGGGCAGAGGATGAGCAGTTCTTC. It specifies CASRAEDEQFF.

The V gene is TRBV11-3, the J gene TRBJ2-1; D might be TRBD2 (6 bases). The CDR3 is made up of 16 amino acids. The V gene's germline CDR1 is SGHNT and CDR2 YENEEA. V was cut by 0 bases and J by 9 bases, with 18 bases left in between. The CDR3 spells CASSLENRGTAAEQFF. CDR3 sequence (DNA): TGTGCCAGCAGCTTAGAAAACCGGGGGACGGCGGCTGAGCAGTTCTTC.

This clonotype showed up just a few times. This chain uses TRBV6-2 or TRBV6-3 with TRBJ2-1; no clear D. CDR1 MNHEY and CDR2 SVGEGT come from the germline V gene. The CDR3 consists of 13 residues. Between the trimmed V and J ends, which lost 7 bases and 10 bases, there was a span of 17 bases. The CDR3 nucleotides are TGTGCCAGCATCACCGGACCTGCTAGGGAGCAGTTCTTC. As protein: CASITGPAREQFF.

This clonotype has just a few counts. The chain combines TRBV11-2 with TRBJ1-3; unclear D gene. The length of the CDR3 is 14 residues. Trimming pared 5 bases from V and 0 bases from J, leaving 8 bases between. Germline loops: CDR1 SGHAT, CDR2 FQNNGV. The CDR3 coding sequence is TGTGCCAGCAGCCCGAGGACCTCTGGAAACACCATATATTTT. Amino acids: CASSPRTSGNTIYF.

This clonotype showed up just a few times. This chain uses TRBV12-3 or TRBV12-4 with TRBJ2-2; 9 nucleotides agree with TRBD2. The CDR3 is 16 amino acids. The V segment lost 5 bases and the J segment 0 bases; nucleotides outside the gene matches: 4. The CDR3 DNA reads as TGTGCCAGCAGTCTAACTAGCGGGCCGAACACCGGGGAGCTGTTTTTT. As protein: CASSLTSGPNTGELFF.

CDR3 DNA sequence: TGTGCCAGCACTCCCAGGGAGGGGAACTACGGGGTTGAGCAGTTCTTC. As protein: CASTPREGNYGVEQFF. This chain connects TRBV6-2 or TRBV6-3 to TRBJ2-1; the match to TRBD2 covers 7 bases. V was pared by 7 bases and J by 9 bases, with 18 bases of the junction left unmatched. Germline lookup yields CDR1 MNHEY and CDR2 SVGEGT. The CDR3 spans 16 residues.

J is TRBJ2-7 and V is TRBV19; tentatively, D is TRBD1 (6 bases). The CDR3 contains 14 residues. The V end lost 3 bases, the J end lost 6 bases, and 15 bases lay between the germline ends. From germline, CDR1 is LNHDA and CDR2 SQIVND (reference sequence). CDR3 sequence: CASSITSGTPEQYF. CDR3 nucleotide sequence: TGTGCCAGTAGTATTACGTCCGGGACACCCGAGCAGTACTTC.

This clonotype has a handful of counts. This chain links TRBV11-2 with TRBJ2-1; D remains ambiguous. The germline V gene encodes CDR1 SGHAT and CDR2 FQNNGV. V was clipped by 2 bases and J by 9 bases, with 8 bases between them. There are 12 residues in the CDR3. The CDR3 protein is CASSLMAPEQFF. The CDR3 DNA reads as TGTGCCAGCAGCTTAATGGCTCCTGAGCAGTTCTTC.

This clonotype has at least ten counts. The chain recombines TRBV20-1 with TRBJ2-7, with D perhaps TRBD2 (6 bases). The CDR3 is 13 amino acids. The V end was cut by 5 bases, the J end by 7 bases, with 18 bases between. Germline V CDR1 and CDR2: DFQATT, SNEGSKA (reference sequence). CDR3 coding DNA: TGCAGTGCTCCATCGGGAGCGTTCGGGGAGCAGTACTTC. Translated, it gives CSAPSGAFGEQYF.

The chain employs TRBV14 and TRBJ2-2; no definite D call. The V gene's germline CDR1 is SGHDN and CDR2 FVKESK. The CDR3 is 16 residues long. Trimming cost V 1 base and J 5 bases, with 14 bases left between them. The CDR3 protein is CASSQATLPSTGELFF. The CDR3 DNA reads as TGTGCCAGCAGCCAAGCGACACTACCTAGTACCGGGGAGCTGTTTTTT.

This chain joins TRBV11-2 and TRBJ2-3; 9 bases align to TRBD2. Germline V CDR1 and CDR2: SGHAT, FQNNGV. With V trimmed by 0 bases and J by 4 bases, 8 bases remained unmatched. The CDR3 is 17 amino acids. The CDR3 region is CASSLDSSGRRADTQYF. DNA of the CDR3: TGTGCCAGCAGCTTAGATTCAAGCGGGAGGAGGGCAGATACGCAGTATTTT. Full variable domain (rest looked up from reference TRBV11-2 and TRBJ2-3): EAGVAQSPRYKIIEKRQSVAFWCNPISGHATLYWYQQILGQGPKLLIQFQNNGVVDDSQLPKDRFSAERLKGVDSTLKIQPAKLEDSAVYLCASSLDSSGRRADTQYFGPGTRLTVL.

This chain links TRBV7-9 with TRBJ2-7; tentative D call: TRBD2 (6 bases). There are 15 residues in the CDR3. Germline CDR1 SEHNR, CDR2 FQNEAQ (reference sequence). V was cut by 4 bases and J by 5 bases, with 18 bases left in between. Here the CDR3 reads CASSSRSGRNNEQYF. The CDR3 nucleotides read TGTGCCAGCAGCTCCCGTAGCGGAAGGAACAACGAGCAGTACTTC.

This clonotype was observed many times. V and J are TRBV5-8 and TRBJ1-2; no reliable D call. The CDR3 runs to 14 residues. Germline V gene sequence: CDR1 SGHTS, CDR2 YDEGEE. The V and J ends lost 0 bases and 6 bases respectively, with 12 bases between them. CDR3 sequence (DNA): TGTGCCAGCAGCTTGGGGACCGGGTCGAATGGCTACACCTTC. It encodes CASSLGTGSNGYTF.

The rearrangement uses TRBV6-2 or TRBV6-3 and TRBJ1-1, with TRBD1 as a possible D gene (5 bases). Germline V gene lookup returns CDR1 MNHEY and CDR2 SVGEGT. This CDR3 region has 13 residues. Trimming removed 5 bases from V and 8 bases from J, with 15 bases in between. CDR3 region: CASSPPGRAEAFF. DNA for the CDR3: TGTGCCAGCAGTCCACCGGGCAGGGCAGAAGCTTTCTTT.

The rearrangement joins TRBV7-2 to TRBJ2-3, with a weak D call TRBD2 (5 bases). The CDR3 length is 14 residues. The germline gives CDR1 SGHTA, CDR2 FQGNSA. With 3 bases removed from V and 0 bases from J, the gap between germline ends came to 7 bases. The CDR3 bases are TGTGCCAGCAGCTTTGAGGGAAGCACAGATACGCAGTATTTT. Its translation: CASSFEGSTDTQYF.

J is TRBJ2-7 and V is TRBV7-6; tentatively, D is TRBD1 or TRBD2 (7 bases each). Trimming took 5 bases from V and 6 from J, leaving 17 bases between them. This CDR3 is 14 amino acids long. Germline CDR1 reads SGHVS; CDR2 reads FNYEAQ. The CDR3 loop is CASSPSGGGFEQYF. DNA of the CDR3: TGTGCCAGCAGCCCATCAGGGGGGGGGTTCGAGCAGTACTTC.

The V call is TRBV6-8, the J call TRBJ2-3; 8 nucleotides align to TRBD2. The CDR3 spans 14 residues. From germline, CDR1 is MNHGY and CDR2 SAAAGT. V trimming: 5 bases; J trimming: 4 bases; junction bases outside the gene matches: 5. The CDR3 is CASSKSGSPDTQYF. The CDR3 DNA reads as TGTGCCAGCAGTAAGAGCGGGAGCCCAGATACGCAGTATTTT.

CDR3 region: CASSESGRLNTGELFF. DNA for the CDR3: TGTGCCAGCAGTGAATCGGGACGGCTGAACACCGGGGAGCTGTTTTTT. This chain links TRBV6-1 with TRBJ2-2; D tentatively reads TRBD1 or TRBD2 (5 bases each). The CDR3 is made up of 16 amino acids. Germline V gene lookup returns CDR1 MNHNS and CDR2 SASEGT. V was clipped by 2 bases and J by 1 base, with 11 bases between them.

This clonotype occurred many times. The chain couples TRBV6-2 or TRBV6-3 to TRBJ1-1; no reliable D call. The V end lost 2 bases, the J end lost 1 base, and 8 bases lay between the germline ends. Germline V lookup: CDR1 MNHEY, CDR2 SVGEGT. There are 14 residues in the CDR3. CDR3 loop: CASSYTNRNTEAFF. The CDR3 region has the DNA TGTGCCAGCAGTTACACGAATCGGAACACTGAAGCTTTCTTT.

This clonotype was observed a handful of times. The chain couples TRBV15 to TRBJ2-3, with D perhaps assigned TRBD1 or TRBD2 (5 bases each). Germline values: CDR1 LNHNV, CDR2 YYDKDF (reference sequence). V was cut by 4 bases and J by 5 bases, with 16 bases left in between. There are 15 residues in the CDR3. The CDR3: CATSTPPTRGDTQYF. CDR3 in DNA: TGTGCCACCAGCACCCCCCCCACTAGGGGAGATACGCAGTATTTT.

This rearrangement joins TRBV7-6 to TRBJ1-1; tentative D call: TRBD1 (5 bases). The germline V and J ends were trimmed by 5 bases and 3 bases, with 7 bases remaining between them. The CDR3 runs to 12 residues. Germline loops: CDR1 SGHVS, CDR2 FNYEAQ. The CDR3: CASSPGHTEAFF. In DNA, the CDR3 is TGTGCCAGCAGCCCAGGGCACACTGAAGCTTTCTTT.

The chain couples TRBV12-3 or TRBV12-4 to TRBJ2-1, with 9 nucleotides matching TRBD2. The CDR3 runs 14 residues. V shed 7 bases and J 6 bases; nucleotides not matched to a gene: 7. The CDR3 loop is CASTLAGVTNEQFF. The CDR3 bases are TGTGCCAGCACCTTAGCGGGAGTCACCAATGAGCAGTTCTTC.

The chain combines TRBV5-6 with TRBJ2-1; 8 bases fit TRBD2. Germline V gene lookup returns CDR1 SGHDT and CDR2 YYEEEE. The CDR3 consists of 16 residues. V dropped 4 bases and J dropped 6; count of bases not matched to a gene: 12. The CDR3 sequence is CASSPVAGSTINEQFF. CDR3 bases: TGTGCCAGCAGCCCGGTAGCGGGGAGTACGATCAATGAGCAGTTCTTC. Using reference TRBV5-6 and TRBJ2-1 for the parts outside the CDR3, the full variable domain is DAGVTQSPTHLIKTRGQQVTLRCSPKSGHDTVSWYQQALGQGPQFIFQYYEEEERQRGNFPDRFSGHQFPNYSSELNVNALLLGDSALYLCASSPVAGSTINEQFFGPGTRLTVL.

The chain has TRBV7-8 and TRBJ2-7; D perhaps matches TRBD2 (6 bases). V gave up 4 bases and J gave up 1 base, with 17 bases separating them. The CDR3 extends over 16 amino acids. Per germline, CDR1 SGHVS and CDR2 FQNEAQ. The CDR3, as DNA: TGTGCCAGCAGCTCCCACACTAGCTTAGGATCCTACGAGCAGTACTTC. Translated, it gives CASSSHTSLGSYEQYF.

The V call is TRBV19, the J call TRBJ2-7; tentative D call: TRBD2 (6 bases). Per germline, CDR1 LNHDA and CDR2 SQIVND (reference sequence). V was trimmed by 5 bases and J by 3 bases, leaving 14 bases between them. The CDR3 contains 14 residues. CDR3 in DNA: TGTGCCAGTAGTGGCAGGGAGGAATTCTACGAGCAGTACTTC. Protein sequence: CASSGREEFYEQYF.

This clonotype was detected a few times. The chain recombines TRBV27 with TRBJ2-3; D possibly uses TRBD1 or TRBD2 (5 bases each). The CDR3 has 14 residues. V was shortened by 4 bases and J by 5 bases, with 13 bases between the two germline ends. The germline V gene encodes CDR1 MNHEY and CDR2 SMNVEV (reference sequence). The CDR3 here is CASSSEGWVDTQYF. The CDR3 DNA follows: TGTGCCAGCAGTTCCGAGGGGTGGGTAGATACGCAGTATTTT.